The subject of this entry is one TCR beta chain. Its specificity is unknown. Within the sample, other DNA sequences also encode this same CDR3. This sample is part of a study of shared clonotypes between healthy human individuals. Regarding the study as a whole: Inspection by rarefaction showed sorted-subset sequencing to be incomplete despite large depth.

This CDR3 spans 13 amino acids. CDR1 and CDR2 (germline): SGHTA, FQGNSA. J was trimmed by 7 bases and V by 5 bases; bases with no gene match: 4. How the authors handled the data: Junction-only sequences without quality scores came from ImmunoSEQ, so filtering differed. Sequencing used immunoSEQ multiplex PCR; TCRdb keeps in-frame clones, though not all of them. That table furnishes V, J and clone size, whereas the DNA furnished D and trimming. Of millions of clones in the sample, 85% to 95% were seen once. Sequencing was carried out using naive CD4+ T cells sorted from blood. Subset indicated: CD45RA+ positively selected. This TCR came from a man between 18 and 29 years old in good health. The chain has TRBV7-2 and TRBJ1-5, with 8 bases fitting TRBD1. The CDR3 bases are TGTGCCAGCAGCCTGACAGGGGACCAGCCCCAGCATTTT. Amino acids: CASSLTGDQPQHF.